These T cell receptor beta chains were read from a single sample in a study of CD8 T cells in ankylosing spondylitis. MiXCR, run by TCRdb on the 5' RACE reads, gives a single entry per CDR3 protein. The data hold approximately 100,000 distinct CDR3 sequences, with approximately 25% observed a single time. Sequencing was performed on synovial fluid, either unsorted or a sorted T cell fraction (not recorded which). The receptors stem from a male donor with ankylosing spondylitis. The CDR3 runs from the conserved cysteine through the conserved F or W. D genes are given only for firm matches. The size entry is marked missing in some rows and otherwise reads once, few, many or a size class.

v_gene: TRBV5-1
d_gene: -
abundance: few
j_gene: TRBJ2-3
CDR3nt: TGCGCCAGCAGCCGACAGGGAGGAACAGATACGCAGTATTTT
CDR3aa: CASSRQGGTDTQYF

v_gene: TRBV21-1
d_gene: -
abundance: few
j_gene: TRBJ2-7
CDR3nt: TGTGCCAGCAGCCTCAAGAAGAACATATTCTACGAGCAGTACTTC
CDR3aa: CASSLKKNIFYEQYF

v_gene: TRBV20-1
d_gene: TRBD2
abundance: -
j_gene: TRBJ2-3
CDR3nt: TGCAGTGCTAGAGTGACGGGGGGAGGTACGCAGTATTTT
CDR3aa: CSARVTGGGTQYF

v_gene: TRBV10-1
d_gene: -
abundance: -
j_gene: TRBJ1-2
CDR3nt: TGCGCCAGCAGTGAGTCGTGGAATCGGGGCTACACCTTC
CDR3aa: CASSESWNRGYTF

v_gene: TRBV11-2
d_gene: TRBD2
abundance: few
j_gene: TRBJ2-1
CDR3nt: TGTGCCAGCAGCTTAGGGGTAGCGGGAGTCAATGAGCAGTTCTTC
CDR3aa: CASSLGVAGVNEQFF

v_gene: TRBV12-3/TRBV12-4
d_gene: -
abundance: few
j_gene: TRBJ2-2
CDR3nt: TGTGCCAGCAGTCCCGGGGTCACCGGGGAGCTGTTTTTT
CDR3aa: CASSPGVTGELFF

v_gene: TRBV29-1
d_gene: -
abundance: many
j_gene: TRBJ2-7
CDR3nt: TGCAGCGTTGAAGGGGCCTCCGACGAGCAGTACTTC
CDR3aa: CSVEGASDEQYF

v_gene: TRBV4-2
d_gene: TRBD2
abundance: -
j_gene: TRBJ2-1
CDR3nt: TGTGCCAGCAGCGCGCTTGACTCCGGGACTAGCGGGAGTTCCTACAATGAGCAGTTCTTC
CDR3aa: CASSALDSGTSGSSYNEQFF

v_gene: TRBV18
d_gene: -
abundance: -
j_gene: TRBJ1-1
CDR3nt: TGTGCCAGCTCACCAGCAGAGAACACTGAAGCTTTCTTT
CDR3aa: CASSPAENTEAFF

v_gene: TRBV11-3
d_gene: TRBD2
abundance: many
j_gene: TRBJ2-1
CDR3nt: TGTGCCAGCAGCTTAGCAGTAACTAGCGGAACCTACAATGAGCAGTTCTTC
CDR3aa: CASSLAVTSGTYNEQFF

v_gene: TRBV15
d_gene: TRBD2
abundance: few
j_gene: TRBJ2-1
CDR3nt: TGTGCCACCAGCGTTTTCGGGAGGGGGAGCTCCTACAATGAGCAGTTCTTC
CDR3aa: CATSVFGRGSSYNEQFF

v_gene: TRBV18
d_gene: -
abundance: -
j_gene: TRBJ2-7
CDR3nt: TGTGCCAGCTCCACGAGACAGAGGGACGAGCAGTACTTC
CDR3aa: CASSTRQRDEQYF

v_gene: TRBV5-5
d_gene: TRBD1
abundance: few
j_gene: TRBJ1-5
CDR3nt: TGTGCCAGCAGCCTGGACAGGCGTAGCAATCAGCCCCAGCATTTT
CDR3aa: CASSLDRRSNQPQHF

v_gene: TRBV24-1
d_gene: -
abundance: many
j_gene: TRBJ2-1
CDR3nt: TGTGCCACCAGTGATCCCCGGCCTAACAATGAGCAGTTCTTC
CDR3aa: CATSDPRPNNEQFF

v_gene: TRBV20-1
d_gene: -
abundance: few
j_gene: TRBJ2-3
CDR3nt: TGCAGTGCTGATGACAGGTTCACAGATACGCAGTATTTT
CDR3aa: CSADDRFTDTQYF

v_gene: TRBV20-1
d_gene: -
abundance: -
j_gene: TRBJ1-6
CDR3nt: TGCAGTGCCCCAGTTGCTAACAGCTATAATTCACCCCTCCACTTT
CDR3aa: CSAPVANSYNSPLHF

v_gene: TRBV10-1
d_gene: TRBD2
abundance: many
j_gene: TRBJ2-1
CDR3nt: TGCGCCAGCAGTGCAACAGCGGGACTCTCCTACAATGAGCAGTTCTTC
CDR3aa: CASSATAGLSYNEQFF

v_gene: TRBV28
d_gene: -
abundance: -
j_gene: TRBJ1-2
CDR3nt: TGTGCCAGCAGTTCGCCTAACTATGGCTACACCTTC
CDR3aa: CASSSPNYGYTF

v_gene: TRBV12-3/TRBV12-4
d_gene: -
abundance: -
j_gene: TRBJ1-2
CDR3nt: TGTGCCAGCAGCTCCCACCTCCGGGGGATGGGGATATATGGCTACACCTTC
CDR3aa: CASSSHLRGMGIYGYTF

v_gene: TRBV6-1
d_gene: TRBD1
abundance: -
j_gene: TRBJ2-4
CDR3nt: TGTGCCAGCAGTGAATGGGCAGGGGGTGCGACAAAAACAATTCAGTACTTC
CDR3aa: CASSEWAGGATKTIQYF

v_gene: TRBV12-3/TRBV12-4
d_gene: TRBD2
abundance: -
j_gene: TRBJ2-7
CDR3nt: TGTGCCAGCAGTTTAAGGAGCGGGAGTGGTAAGAACGAGCAGTACTTC
CDR3aa: CASSLRSGSGKNEQYF

v_gene: TRBV29-1
d_gene: TRBD2
abundance: few
j_gene: TRBJ2-1
CDR3nt: TGCAGCGCTAGCGGGTACTCCTACAATGAGCAGTTCTTC
CDR3aa: CSASGYSYNEQFF

v_gene: TRBV7-2
d_gene: -
abundance: -
j_gene: TRBJ2-3
CDR3nt: TGTGCCAGCAGCTCAACCCCTGCGGTTACAGATACGCAGTATTTT
CDR3aa: CASSSTPAVTDTQYF

v_gene: TRBV5-1
d_gene: -
abundance: few
j_gene: TRBJ1-5
CDR3nt: TGCGCCAGCAGCTTGGGAGCCGATATCGGCCAGCCCCAGCATTTT
CDR3aa: CASSLGADIGQPQHF

v_gene: TRBV15
d_gene: -
abundance: few
j_gene: TRBJ2-1
CDR3nt: TGTGCCACCAGCTTCGGGAGACAGCACAATGAGCAGTTCTTC
CDR3aa: CATSFGRQHNEQFF

v_gene: TRBV10-1
d_gene: TRBD1
abundance: -
j_gene: TRBJ1-1
CDR3nt: TGCGCCAGCAGCCGGGACAGGGGGTCTGAAGCTTTCTTT
CDR3aa: CASSRDRGSEAFF

v_gene: TRBV28
d_gene: TRBD2
abundance: few
j_gene: TRBJ2-3
CDR3nt: TGTGCCAGCATGTTGCCAGAACTAGCGGGAGGGAAAGATACGCAGTATTTT
CDR3aa: CASMLPELAGGKDTQYF

v_gene: TRBV5-6
d_gene: TRBD1
abundance: few
j_gene: TRBJ2-5
CDR3nt: TGTGCCAGCAGCTTTAACAGGGGGCGGGAGACCCAGTACTTC
CDR3aa: CASSFNRGRETQYF

v_gene: TRBV7-2
d_gene: TRBD2
abundance: once
j_gene: TRBJ2-3
CDR3nt: TGTGCCAGCAGCCATCAACTAGCGGGAGGAACAGATACGCAGTATTTT
CDR3aa: CASSHQLAGGTDTQYF

v_gene: TRBV18
d_gene: -
abundance: -
j_gene: TRBJ2-7
CDR3nt: TGTGCCAGCTCACCACCGTCCGGAAAGTCAAGGGAGCAGTACTTC
CDR3aa: CASSPPSGKSREQYF

v_gene: TRBV20-1
d_gene: -
abundance: once
j_gene: TRBJ1-2
CDR3nt: TGCAGTGCAGAGGCCCGGTGGGGGTATGGCTACACCTTC
CDR3aa: CSAEARWGYGYTF

v_gene: TRBV5-1
d_gene: TRBD2
abundance: few
j_gene: TRBJ2-3
CDR3nt: TGCGCCAGCAGCTTGGCGGGAGGTGAGGCAGATACGCAGTATTTT
CDR3aa: CASSLAGGEADTQYF

v_gene: TRBV27
d_gene: -
abundance: -
j_gene: TRBJ2-1
CDR3nt: TGTGCCAGCAGTTTATCCCCCCGCAGTTACAATGAGCAGTTCTTC
CDR3aa: CASSLSPRSYNEQFF

v_gene: TRBV4-1
d_gene: -
abundance: few
j_gene: TRBJ2-1
CDR3nt: TGCGCCAGCAGCCAAGAGAGAAAAGCCTACAATGAGCAGTTCTTC
CDR3aa: CASSQERKAYNEQFF

v_gene: TRBV20-1
d_gene: -
abundance: -
j_gene: TRBJ2-2
CDR3nt: TGCAGTGCGAGGGTCGGGAACGGGATCACCGGGGAGCTGTTTTTT
CDR3aa: CSARVGNGITGELFF

v_gene: TRBV29-1
d_gene: TRBD1
abundance: once
j_gene: TRBJ1-1
CDR3nt: TGCAGCGGTGGACAGGGGACTGAAGCTTTCTTT
CDR3aa: CSGGQGTEAFF

v_gene: TRBV20-1
d_gene: -
abundance: -
j_gene: TRBJ2-3
CDR3nt: TGCAGTGCCCCCCTCCGGGGCGGGTACACAGATACGCAGTATTTT
CDR3aa: CSAPLRGGYTDTQYF

v_gene: TRBV4-1
d_gene: -
abundance: -
j_gene: TRBJ1-1
CDR3nt: TGCGCCAGCAGCCAACCCGAGTGGGGCAGGAGAGCTTTCTTT
CDR3aa: CASSQPEWGRRAFF

v_gene: TRBV7-8
d_gene: TRBD1
abundance: few
j_gene: TRBJ2-1
CDR3nt: TGTGCCAGCGGGGGACAGGGGCCATACAATGAGCAGTTCTTC
CDR3aa: CASGGQGPYNEQFF

v_gene: TRBV12-3/TRBV12-4
d_gene: -
abundance: many
j_gene: TRBJ2-5
CDR3nt: TGTGCCAGCAGTTTAGCGCCCGTGGGGGGAAATGAAGAGACCCAGTACTTC
CDR3aa: CASSLAPVGGNEETQYF

v_gene: TRBV27
d_gene: -
abundance: -
j_gene: TRBJ2-7
CDR3nt: TGTGCCAGCAGTTTCTCAGGGACCCAATACGAGCAGTACTTC
CDR3aa: CASSFSGTQYEQYF

v_gene: TRBV5-1
d_gene: -
abundance: few
j_gene: TRBJ1-1
CDR3nt: TGCGCCAGCAGCTTGCAGAGAAACACTGAAGCTTTCTTT
CDR3aa: CASSLQRNTEAFF

v_gene: TRBV29-1
d_gene: TRBD2
abundance: few
j_gene: TRBJ2-1
CDR3nt: TGCAGCGTTGACTCTAGCGGGAGTGGGAATGAGCAGTTCTTC
CDR3aa: CSVDSSGSGNEQFF

v_gene: TRBV30
d_gene: -
abundance: -
j_gene: TRBJ1-2
CDR3nt: TGTGCCTGGAGACCTGAACAGGTACAGGGCTACACCTTC
CDR3aa: CAWRPEQVQGYTF

v_gene: TRBV11-3
d_gene: -
abundance: -
j_gene: TRBJ2-3
CDR3nt: TGTGCCAGCAGCTTGCTCGGATGGGGCGGGGATACGCAGTATTTT
CDR3aa: CASSLLGWGGDTQYF

v_gene: TRBV7-2
d_gene: TRBD2
abundance: few
j_gene: TRBJ2-1
CDR3nt: TGTGCCAGCAGCTTACTGGCACTAGCGGGAGGATATGAGCAGTTCTTC
CDR3aa: CASSLLALAGGYEQFF

v_gene: TRBV2
d_gene: TRBD2
abundance: -
j_gene: TRBJ2-3
CDR3nt: TGTGCCAGCCTACCATTTACTCCTAGCGGGCTCGCCGGCACAGATACGCAGTATTTT
CDR3aa: CASLPFTPSGLAGTDTQYF

v_gene: TRBV11-2
d_gene: -
abundance: -
j_gene: TRBJ2-3
CDR3nt: TGTGCCAGCAGCTTCGACACAGGGATAGATACGCAGTATTTT
CDR3aa: CASSFDTGIDTQYF

v_gene: TRBV10-3
d_gene: -
abundance: many
j_gene: TRBJ1-6
CDR3nt: TGTGCCATCAGTGAGTCGCAGGGGAGCTATAATTCACCCCTCCACTTT
CDR3aa: CAISESQGSYNSPLHF

v_gene: TRBV20-1
d_gene: -
abundance: -
j_gene: TRBJ1-1
CDR3nt: TGCAGTGCTAGAGTGACCACTGAAGCTTTCTTT
CDR3aa: CSARVTTEAFF

v_gene: TRBV18
d_gene: -
abundance: medium-sized
j_gene: TRBJ2-3
CDR3nt: TGTGCCAGCTCACAACAAGATACGCAGTATTTT
CDR3aa: CASSQQDTQYF

v_gene: TRBV10-1
d_gene: TRBD1
abundance: -
j_gene: TRBJ2-3
CDR3nt: TGCGCCAGCCGGGGACAGGGAGACACAGATACGCAGTATTTT
CDR3aa: CASRGQGDTDTQYF

v_gene: TRBV4-2
d_gene: -
abundance: -
j_gene: TRBJ2-3
CDR3nt: TGTGCCAGCAGCCAACGCTCTGGCATTGGCGCGACAGATACGCAGTATTTT
CDR3aa: CASSQRSGIGATDTQYF